These 8 T cell receptor beta chains were sequenced from one sample in a study of control samples from healthy donors and cancer patients. Clones were read by immunoSEQ multiplex PCR, and TCRdb kept only the in-frame ones, dropping some. The sample contains tens of thousands of clones, roughly 84% of which appear only once. The sample consisted of PBMCs. Source of these receptors: a woman between 50 and 59 years old with lung cancer.

The chain carries TRBV7-2 and TRBJ2-3; 7 bases align to TRBD1. The CDR3 covers 14 residues. The J segment lost 6 bases and the V segment lost 2 bases, leaving 5 bases of the junction unmatched. Germline assignment: CDR1 SGHTA and CDR2 FQGNSA. The CDR3 here is CASSLRQGADTQYF. CDR3 coding DNA: TGTGCCAGCAGCTTACGACAGGGTGCCGATACGCAGTATTTT.

The CDR3 coding sequence is TGTGCCAGCAGCCCCCTCCTTGGCGAGCAGTACTTC. This codes for CASSPLLGEQYF. The chain couples TRBV3-1 (or the pseudogene TRBV3-2) to TRBJ2-7; D is ambiguous. Trimming left V 4 bases short and J 6 bases short, with 10 bases between. The CDR3 contains 12 residues. CDR1 is LGHDT, CDR2 YNNKEL, per germline (reference sequence).

This chain connects TRBV30 to TRBJ1-1; maybe TRBD1 (6 bases). Germline CDR1 reads GTSNPN; CDR2 reads SVGIG (reference sequence). Trimming stripped 6 bases from V and 5 bases from J, with 13 bases between. The CDR3 length is 12 residues. The CDR3 here is CACSGGGTEAFF. The CDR3 DNA reads as TGTGCCTGCTCAGGAGGGGGGACTGAAGCTTTCTTT. The entire variable domain, with the rest obtained from reference TRBV30 and TRBJ1-1, is as follows: SQTIHQWPATLVQPVGSPLSLECTVEGTSNPNLYWYRQAAGRGLQLLFYSVGIGQISSEVPQNLSASRPQDRQFILSSKKLLLSDSGFYLCACSGGGTEAFFGQGTRLTVV.

This chain uses TRBV18 with TRBJ2-2; TRBD1 matches 10 bases. The V gene end was trimmed by 1 base and the J gene end by 5 bases; junction bases not matched to a gene: 10. The CDR3 is 18 amino acids. CDR1 and CDR2 from the germline V gene are KGHSH and LQKENI. For the CDR3, the DNA is TGTGCCAGCTCACCACTGCCAGTGGACAGGGGGTTTACCGGGGAGCTGTTTTTT. Protein: CASSPLPVDRGFTGELFF.

Comment on this clone: Sequence at one end of the junction differs from germline and may be a read error. The CDR3 DNA reads as TGTGCCAGCAGCCTAACGACAGTAATGAACACTGAAGCTTTCTTT. Encoded protein: CASSLTTVMNTEAFF. The rearrangement uses TRBV7-3 and TRBJ1-1; D might be TRBD1 (5 bases). The CDR3 is 15 amino acids. The germline V gene encodes CDR1 SGHTA and CDR2 FQGTGA.

The genes are TRBV25-1 and TRBJ2-2; D might be TRBD1 (6 bases). V lost 4 bases, J lost 4 bases, and 10 bases lay in between. Germline values: CDR1 MGHDK, CDR2 SYGVNS. The CDR3 is made up of 14 amino acids. CDR3 loop: CASSAGQSTGELFF. The CDR3 nucleotides are TGTGCCAGCAGTGCAGGACAGTCCACCGGGGAGCTGTTTTTT. The full variable domain, with the rest looked up from reference TRBV25-1 and TRBJ2-2, is EADIYQTPRYLVIGTGKKITLECSQTMGHDKMYWYQQDPGMELHLIHYSYGVNSTEKGDLSSESTVSRIRTEHFPLTLESARPSHTSQYLCASSAGQSTGELFFGEGSRLTVL.

This chain links TRBV18 with TRBJ2-1; D might be TRBD1 (5 bases). Germline V CDR1 and CDR2: KGHSH, LQKENI. The CDR3 loop spans 16 amino acids. V was pared by 0 bases and J by 5 bases, with 14 bases between. The CDR3 loop reads CASSPPNTMGHNEQFF. CDR3 DNA: TGTGCCAGCTCACCACCGAACACTATGGGGCACAATGAGCAGTTCTTC. Using reference TRBV18 and TRBJ2-1 for the parts outside the CDR3, the full variable domain is NAGVMQNPRHLVRRRGQEARLRCSPMKGHSHVYWYRQLPEEGLKFMVYLQKENIIDESGMPKERFSAEFPKEGPSILRIQQVVRGDSAAYFCASSPPNTMGHNEQFFGPGTRLTVL.

The V gene is TRBV24-1, the J gene TRBJ2-3, with 12 bases aligning to TRBD2. V was clipped by 3 bases and J by 6 bases; unmatched bases: 3. Germline V gives CDR1 KGHDR, CDR2 SFDVKD. CDR3 length: 15 residues. The CDR3 sequence: CATSDLAGGPDTQYF. CDR3 nucleotide sequence: TGTGCCACCAGTGATCTAGCGGGGGGGCCTGATACGCAGTATTTT.